The T cell receptor beta chain under discussion was sequenced for a study of blood T cell repertoires in COVID-19. V shed 3 bases and J shed 2 bases, with 8 bases lying between them. This CDR3 has 14 residues. CDR1 LNHDA and CDR2 SQIVND come from the germline V gene (reference sequence). Data came from immunoSEQ multiplex PCR; TCRdb stores just in-frame clones and leaves some out. The sample yields 150,000 or so clones, 75% to 80% seen once. The material sequenced was PBMCs or T cells enriched from blood (not recorded which). The chain uses TRBV19 and TRBJ1-5; D is ambiguous. The TCR originated in a woman in her forties or fifties who had recovered from COVID-19. The CDR3 sequence is CASSILVRNQPQHF. In DNA, the CDR3 is TGTGCCAGTAGTATCTTAGTTCGCAATCAGCCCCAGCATTTT.